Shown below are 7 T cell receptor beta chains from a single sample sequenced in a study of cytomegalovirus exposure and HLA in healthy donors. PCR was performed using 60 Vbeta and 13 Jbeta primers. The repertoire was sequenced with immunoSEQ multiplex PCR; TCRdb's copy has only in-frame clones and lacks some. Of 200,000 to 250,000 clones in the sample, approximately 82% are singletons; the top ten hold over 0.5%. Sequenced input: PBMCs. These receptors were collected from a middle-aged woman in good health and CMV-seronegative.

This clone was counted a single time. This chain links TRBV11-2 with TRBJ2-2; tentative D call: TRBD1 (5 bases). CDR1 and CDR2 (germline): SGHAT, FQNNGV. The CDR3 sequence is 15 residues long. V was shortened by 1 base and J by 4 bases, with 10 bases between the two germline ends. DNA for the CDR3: TGTGCCAGCAGCTTAGGGCAGGGTTCCACCGGGGAGCTGTTTTTT. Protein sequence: CASSLGQGSTGELFF. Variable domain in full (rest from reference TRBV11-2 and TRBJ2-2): EAGVAQSPRYKIIEKRQSVAFWCNPISGHATLYWYQQILGQGPKLLIQFQNNGVVDDSQLPKDRFSAERLKGVDSTLKIQPAKLEDSAVYLCASSLGQGSTGELFFGEGSRLTVL.

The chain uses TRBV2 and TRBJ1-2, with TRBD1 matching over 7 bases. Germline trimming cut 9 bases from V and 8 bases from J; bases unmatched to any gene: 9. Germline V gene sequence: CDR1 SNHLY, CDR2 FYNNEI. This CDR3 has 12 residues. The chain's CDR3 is CARKGGPGGYTF. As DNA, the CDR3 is TGTGCCAGAAAAGGGGGCCCCGGGGGCTACACCTTC.

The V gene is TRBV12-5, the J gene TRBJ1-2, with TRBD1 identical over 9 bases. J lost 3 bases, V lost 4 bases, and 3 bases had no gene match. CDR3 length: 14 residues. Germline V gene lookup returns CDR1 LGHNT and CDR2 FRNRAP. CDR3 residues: CASGWGQGDYGYTF. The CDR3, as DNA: TGTGCTAGTGGTTGGGGACAGGGTGACTATGGCTACACCTTC.

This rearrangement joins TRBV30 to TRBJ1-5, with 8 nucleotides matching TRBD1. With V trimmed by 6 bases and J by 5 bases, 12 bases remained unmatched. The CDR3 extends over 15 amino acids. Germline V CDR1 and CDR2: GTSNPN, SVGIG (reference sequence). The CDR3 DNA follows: TGTGCCTGCGCCCAGGGGGCGAGTATGGATCAGCCCCAGCATTTT. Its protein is CACAQGASMDQPQHF.

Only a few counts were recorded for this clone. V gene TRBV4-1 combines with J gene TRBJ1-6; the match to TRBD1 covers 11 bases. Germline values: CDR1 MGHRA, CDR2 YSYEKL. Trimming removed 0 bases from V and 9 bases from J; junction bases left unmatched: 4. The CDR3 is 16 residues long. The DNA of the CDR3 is TGCGCCAGCAGCCAAGATTGGGGACAGGGGGGTTCACCCCTCCACTTT. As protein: CASSQDWGQGGSPLHF.

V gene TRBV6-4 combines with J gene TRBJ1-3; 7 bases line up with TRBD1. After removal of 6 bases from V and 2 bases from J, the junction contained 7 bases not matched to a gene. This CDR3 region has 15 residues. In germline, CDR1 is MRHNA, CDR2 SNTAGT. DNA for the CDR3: TGTGCCAGCAGAACCGGGACAGCTGCTGGAAACACCATATATTTT. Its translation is CASRTGTAAGNTIYF.

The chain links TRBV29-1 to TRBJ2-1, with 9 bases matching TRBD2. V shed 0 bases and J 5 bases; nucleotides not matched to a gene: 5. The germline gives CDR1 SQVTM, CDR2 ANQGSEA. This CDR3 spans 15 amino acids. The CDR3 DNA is TGCAGCGTTGAAGATAGGCGGGGGGGAAACAATGAGCAGTTCTTC. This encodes CSVEDRRGGNNEQFF.